The TCR beta chain described here comes from a study of blood T cell repertoires in COVID-19. Whole-study context: The study drew acute and convalescent COVID-19 samples from the United States, Italy and Spain. T cells, B-cell-depleted T cells, or PBMCs provided the cDNA or gDNA that served as material.

Trimming removed 5 bases from V and 7 bases from J, with 12 bases in between. Germline lookup yields CDR1 PRHDT and CDR2 FYEKMQ (reference sequence). This CDR3 is built from 13 residues. The authors' processing: Amplification from reference gene primers served as the basis for estimated nucleated cell counts. Generated by immunoSEQ multiplex PCR, the TCRdb table keeps only in-frame clones and is missing some. V and J calls and clone size come straight from that table; D and trimming were deduced from the DNA. The sample shows around 200,000 clones, about 87% of them seen only once. This TCR came from a man aged 35-49 years with active or convalescent COVID-19. The rearrangement uses TRBV13 and TRBJ2-1, with unresolved D. The sequenced sample was peripheral blood. The CDR3 DNA sequence: TGTGCCAGCAGCCGCCCCGCGGTTAATGAGCAGTTCTTC. This sequence encodes CASSRPAVNEQFF.